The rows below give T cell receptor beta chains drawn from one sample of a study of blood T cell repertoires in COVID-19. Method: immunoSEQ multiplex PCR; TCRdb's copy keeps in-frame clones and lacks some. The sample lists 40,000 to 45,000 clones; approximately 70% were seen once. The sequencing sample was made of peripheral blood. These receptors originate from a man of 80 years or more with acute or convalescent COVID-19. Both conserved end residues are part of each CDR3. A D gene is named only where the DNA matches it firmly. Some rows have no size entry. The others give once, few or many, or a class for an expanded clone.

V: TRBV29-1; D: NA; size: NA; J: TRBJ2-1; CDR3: CSVEGDKYYEQFF; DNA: TGCAGCGTTGAAGGGGACAAGTACTATGAGCAGTTCTTC
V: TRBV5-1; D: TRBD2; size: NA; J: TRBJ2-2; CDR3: CASSSRGANTGELFF; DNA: TGCGCCAGCAGCTCCCGGGGGGCGAACACCGGGGAGCTGTTTTTT
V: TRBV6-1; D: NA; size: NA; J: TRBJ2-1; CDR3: CASSVAEGRNEQFF; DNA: TGTGCCAGCAGTGTAGCGGAGGGAAGGAATGAGCAGTTCTTC
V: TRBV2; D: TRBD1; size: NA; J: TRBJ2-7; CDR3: CASSEHGMGQGAVGQQYF; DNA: TGTGCCAGCAGTGAACACGGGATGGGACAGGGGGCCGTTGGGCAGCAGTACTTC
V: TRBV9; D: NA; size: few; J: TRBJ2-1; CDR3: CASSTNRGEQFF; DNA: TGTGCCAGCAGCACCAATCGCGGAGAGCAGTTCTTC
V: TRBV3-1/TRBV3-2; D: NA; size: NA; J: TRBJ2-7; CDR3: CASSQGHHSYEQYF; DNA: TGTGCCAGCAGCCAAGGGCACCACTCCTACGAGCAGTACTTC
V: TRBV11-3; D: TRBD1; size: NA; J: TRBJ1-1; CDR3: CAIKDRVSFEAFF; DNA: TGTGCCATAAAGGACAGGGTAAGCTTTGAAGCTTTCTTT
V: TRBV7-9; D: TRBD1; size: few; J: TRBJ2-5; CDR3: CASSPGGFQETQYF; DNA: TGTGCCAGCAGCCCAGGGGGCTTTCAAGAGACCCAGTACTTC
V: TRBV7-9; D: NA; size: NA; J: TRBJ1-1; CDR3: CASSLEAGKAFF; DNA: TGTGCCAGCAGCTTAGAGGCAGGGAAAGCTTTCTTT
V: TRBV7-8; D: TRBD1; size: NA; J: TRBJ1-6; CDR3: CASKRDRANSPLHF; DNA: TGTGCCAGCAAACGTGACAGGGCCAATTCACCCCTCCACTTT